A single sample is the source of the 14 T cell receptor beta chains below, sequenced in a study of vaccination effects on CD4 cells after COVID-19. Profiled with immunoSEQ multiplex PCR; TCRdb holds only in-frame clones, not every one. The sample shows some 69,000 clones, approximately 73% of them seen only once. These receptors lack a known antigen. After around nine days in culture, the CD4+ T cells were isolated. Two-dose BNT162b2 or mRNA-1273 vaccination was given to participants. The source was CD4+ T cells from PBMCs cultured without peptide, collected after COVID-19 vaccination. The origin of the receptors is a human donor who received a COVID-19 vaccine.

The chain employs TRBV19 and TRBJ1-5; no reliable D call. Between the trimmed V and J ends, which lost 3 bases and 0 bases, there was a span of 9 bases. This CDR3 is built from 15 residues. The germline V gene has CDR1 LNHDA and CDR2 SQIVND (reference sequence). The CDR3 region has the DNA TGTGCCAGTAGTATGGACCATAATAGCAATCAGCCCCAGCATTTT. This gives the protein CASSMDHNSNQPQHF.

This clone came up a few times. The V and J genes are TRBV5-1 and TRBJ1-4; D unclear. The germline gives CDR1 SGHRS, CDR2 YFSETQ. Trimming took off 4 bases at V and 2 bases at J, with 12 bases between the two ends. This CDR3 spans 15 amino acids. CDR3 bases: TGCGCCAGCAGCCAAGGCCGCGGGACTAATGAAAAACTGTTTTTT. Translating gives CASSQGRGTNEKLFF.

This clone was counted a few times. V usage is TRBV27 and J usage is TRBJ1-6, with TRBD1 matching over 10 bases. Germline CDR1 MNHEY, CDR2 SMNVEV (reference sequence). J was trimmed by 8 bases and V by 6 bases; bases with no gene match: 16. The length of the CDR3 is 18 residues. This CDR3 reads CASRRDHLTGTGDSPLHF. The CDR3 DNA reads TGTGCCAGCAGACGAGACCACCTTACCGGGACAGGGGATTCACCCCTCCACTTT.

The chain carries TRBV10-3 and TRBJ2-3, with D perhaps matching TRBD1 (7 bases). This CDR3 spans 15 amino acids. Germline CDR1 reads ENHRY; CDR2 reads SYGVKD. Trimming shortened V by 7 bases and J by 0 bases, and 14 bases separated the two germline ends. CDR3 sequence (DNA): TGTGCCATCAATCGACAGGGACTGAGCACAGATACGCAGTATTTT. This translates into CAINRQGLSTDTQYF.

The chain combines TRBV6-5 with TRBJ2-2; D is perhaps TRBD2 (6 bases). Germline loops: CDR1 MNHEY, CDR2 SVGAGI. Between the trimmed V and J ends, which lost 6 bases and 0 bases, there was a span of 11 bases. The CDR3 runs to 15 residues. The CDR3 here is CASRMGGTNTGELFF. CDR3 in DNA: TGTGCCAGCAGAATGGGGGGAACGAACACCGGGGAGCTGTTTTTT.

This chain connects TRBV6-5 to TRBJ2-7; D gene ambiguous. The CDR3 is 13 amino acids. Trimming stripped 6 bases from V and 2 bases from J, with 11 bases between. Germline V gene data show CDR1 as MNHEY and CDR2 as SVGAGI. The CDR3 loop is CASSRTATYEQYV. The CDR3 bases are TGTGCCAGCAGCCGGACGGCAACCTACGAGCAGTACGTC.

This sequence joins TRBV12-3 or TRBV12-4 and TRBJ1-1; a weak D match, TRBD1 (6 bases). V dropped 5 bases and J dropped 2 bases, with 9 bases sitting between them. The CDR3 length is 13 residues. CDR3 bases: TGTGCCAGCAGTAGGGGGGGAAACACTGAAGCTTTCTTT. This encodes CASSRGGNTEAFF.

J is TRBJ2-6 and V is TRBV29-1; no clear D. The CDR3 has 14 residues. With 5 bases removed from V and 0 bases from J, the gap between germline ends came to 8 bases. Germline V gives CDR1 SQVTM, CDR2 ANQGSEA. CDR3 protein: CSVLEVSGANVLTF. The CDR3 DNA reads TGCAGCGTTCTAGAAGTCTCTGGGGCCAACGTCCTGACTTTC.

Concerning this clone itself: The junction departs from germline at one end; a sequencing error may be responsible. The CDR3 is CASSQLAGAISF. CDR3 DNA: TGTGCCAGCAGCCAACTAGCGGGGGCGATAAGTTTC. The V call is TRBV3-1 (or the pseudogene TRBV3-2), the J call TRBJ2-4, with 10 bases aligning to TRBD2. The CDR3 is 12 amino acids. CDR1 and CDR2 from the germline V gene are LGHDT and YNNKEL (reference sequence).

The CDR3 reads CASSFGRNTEAFF. CDR3 bases: TGTGCCAGCAGCTTCGGTCGAAACACTGAAGCTTTCTTT. The rearrangement links TRBV11-3 to TRBJ1-1; D unclear. Germline CDR1 reads SGHNT; CDR2 reads YENEEA. Trimming left V 3 bases short and J 2 bases short, with 7 bases between. The CDR3 has 13 amino acids.

The chain carries TRBV30 and TRBJ1-5; D gene uncertain. The germline gives CDR1 GTSNPN, CDR2 SVGIG (reference sequence). V lost 2 bases to trimming and J lost 6 bases, with 11 bases between them. This CDR3 comprises 13 residues. The CDR3 region has the DNA TGTGCCTGGAGTACGTCTAGAGCTCAGCCCCAGCATTTT. Translation gives CAWSTSRAQPQHF.

CDR3 residues: CASSETAAIEAFF. DNA of the CDR3: TGTGCCAGCAGTGAAACGGCAGCCATTGAAGCTTTCTTT. The gene calls are TRBV2 and TRBJ1-1; no firm D call. Per the germline V gene, CDR1 is SNHLY and CDR2 is FYNNEI. This CDR3 is 13 amino acids long. With 2 bases removed from V and 7 bases from J, the gap between germline ends came to 11 bases. Full variable domain (outside the CDR3, taken from reference TRBV2 and TRBJ1-1): EPEVTQTPSHQVTQMGQEVILRCVPISNHLYFYWYRQILGQKVEFLVSFYNNEISEKSEIFDDQFSVERPDGSNFTLKIRSTKLEDSAMYFCASSETAAIEAFFGQGTRLTVV.

This rearrangement joins TRBV29-1 to TRBJ2-1; D uncertain. Trimming took 5 bases from V and 4 from J, leaving 9 bases between them. The CDR3 is 12 amino acids. Looked up from germline, CDR1 is SQVTM and CDR2 is ANQGSEA. CDR3 nucleotide sequence: TGCAGCGTTCGGGTGGCTTACAATGAGCAGTTCTTC. Its protein is CSVRVAYNEQFF.

V gene TRBV19 combines with J gene TRBJ1-2, with no clear D. Trimming cost V 5 bases and J 4 bases, with 11 bases left between them. This CDR3 spans 13 amino acids. The germline CDR1 and CDR2 sequences are LNHDA and SQIVND (reference sequence). CDR3 region: CASSSPEGYGYTF. The CDR3 DNA reads TGTGCCAGTAGTTCGCCCGAGGGCTATGGCTACACCTTC. Supplemented by reference TRBV19 and TRBJ1-2, the full variable domain reads DGGITQSPKYLFRKEGQNVTLSCEQNLNHDAMYWYRQDPGQGLRLIYYSQIVNDFQKGDIAEGYSVSREKKESFPLTVTSAQKNPTAFYLCASSSPEGYGYTFGSGTRLTVV.